This TCR beta chain derives from a study of blood T cells in healthy people across ages. On this clonotype: Its cognate antigen is unknown.

This CDR3 has 16 residues. V shed 5 bases, J shed 5 bases, and the junction held 10 bases outside the gene matches. The germline gives CDR1 SGHRS, CDR2 YFSETQ. The authors ran a second PCR of roughly 7 to 11 cycles using a sample-barcoded 5' primer and a J-beta primer mix. One entry per CDR3 protein results from TCRdb running MiXCR on the 5' RACE reads. Found here are 1 million or so distinct CDR3 sequences, roughly 45% of them singletons; the top ten hold approximately 17%. The study's findings and limits: Without sorted subsets, naive and antigen-experienced compartments could not be conclusively compared.

The sequencing sample was made of blood. This rearrangement joins TRBV5-1 to TRBJ2-5; TRBD2 matches at 12 bases. The TCR was taken from a woman aged 55-75 years in good health. The CDR3 spells CASRLTSGRMGETQYF. The CDR3 DNA reads as TGCGCCAGCAGATTGACTAGCGGGAGAATGGGTGAGACCCAGTACTTC.